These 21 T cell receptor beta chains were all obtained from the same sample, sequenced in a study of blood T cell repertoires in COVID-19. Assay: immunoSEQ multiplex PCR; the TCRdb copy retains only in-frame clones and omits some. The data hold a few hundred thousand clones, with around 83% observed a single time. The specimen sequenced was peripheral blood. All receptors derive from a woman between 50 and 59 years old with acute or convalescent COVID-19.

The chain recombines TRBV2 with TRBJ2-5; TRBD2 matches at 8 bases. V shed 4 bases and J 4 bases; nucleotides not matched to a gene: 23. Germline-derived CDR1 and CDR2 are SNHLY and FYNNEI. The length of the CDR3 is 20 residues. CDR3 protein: CASSVTSGSLGGGRTETQYF. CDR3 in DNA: TGTGCCAGCAGTGTAACTTCCGGCTCCCTCGGAGGCGGGAGGACAGAGACCCAGTACTTC. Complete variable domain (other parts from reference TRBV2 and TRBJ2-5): EPEVTQTPSHQVTQMGQEVILRCVPISNHLYFYWYRQILGQKVEFLVSFYNNEISEKSEIFDDQFSVERPDGSNFTLKIRSTKLEDSAMYFCASSVTSGSLGGGRTETQYFGPGTRLLVL.

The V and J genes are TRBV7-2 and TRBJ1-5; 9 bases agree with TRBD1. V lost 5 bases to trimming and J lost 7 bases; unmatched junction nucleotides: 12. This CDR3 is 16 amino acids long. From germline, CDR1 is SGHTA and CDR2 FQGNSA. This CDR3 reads CASSKMGTGTEQPQHF. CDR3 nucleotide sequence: TGTGCCAGCAGCAAAATGGGGACAGGGACGGAACAGCCCCAGCATTTT.

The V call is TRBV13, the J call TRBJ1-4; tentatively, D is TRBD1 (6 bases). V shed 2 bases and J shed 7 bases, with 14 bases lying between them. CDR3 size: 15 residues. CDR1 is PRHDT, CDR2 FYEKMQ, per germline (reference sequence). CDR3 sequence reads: CASSLNGLQGEKLFF. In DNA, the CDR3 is TGTGCCAGCAGCTTAAATGGGTTACAGGGTGAAAAACTGTTTTTT.

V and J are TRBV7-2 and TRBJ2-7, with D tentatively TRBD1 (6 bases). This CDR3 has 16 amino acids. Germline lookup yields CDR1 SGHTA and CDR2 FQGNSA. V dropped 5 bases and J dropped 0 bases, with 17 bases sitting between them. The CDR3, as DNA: TGTGCCAGCAGCACCGGTACAGGGCTTATCTCCTACGAGCAGTACGTC. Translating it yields CASSTGTGLISYEQYV.

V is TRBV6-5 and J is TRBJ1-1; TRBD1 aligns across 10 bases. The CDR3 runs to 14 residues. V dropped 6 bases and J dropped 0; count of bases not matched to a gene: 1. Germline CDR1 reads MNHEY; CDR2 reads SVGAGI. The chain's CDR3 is CASRTGGLNTEAFF. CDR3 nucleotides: TGTGCCAGCAGGACAGGGGGCCTGAACACTGAAGCTTTCTTT.

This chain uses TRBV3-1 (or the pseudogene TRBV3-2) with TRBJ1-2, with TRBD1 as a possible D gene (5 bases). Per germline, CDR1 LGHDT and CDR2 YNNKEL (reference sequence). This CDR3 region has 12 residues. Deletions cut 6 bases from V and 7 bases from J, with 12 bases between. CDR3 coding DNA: TGTGCCAGCAGTGCCTGGGGCCTTGGCTACACCTTC. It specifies CASSAWGLGYTF.

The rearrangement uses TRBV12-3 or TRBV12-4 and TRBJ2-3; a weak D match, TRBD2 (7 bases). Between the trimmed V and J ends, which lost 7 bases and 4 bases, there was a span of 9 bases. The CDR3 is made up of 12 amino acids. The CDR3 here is CASKGGADTQYF. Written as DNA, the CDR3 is TGTGCCAGCAAAGGGGGGGCAGATACGCAGTATTTT.

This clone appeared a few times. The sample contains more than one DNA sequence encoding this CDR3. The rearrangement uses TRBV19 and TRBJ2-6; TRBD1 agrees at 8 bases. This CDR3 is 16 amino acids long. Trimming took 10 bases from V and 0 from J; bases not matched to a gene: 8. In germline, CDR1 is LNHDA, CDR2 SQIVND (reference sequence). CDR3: CATEPGGPSGANVLTF. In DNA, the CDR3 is TGTGCCACCGAGCCAGGGGGCCCCTCTGGGGCCAACGTCCTGACTTTC.

The CDR3 bases are TGTGCCAGCTCTCCAGACCAGGACACTGAAGCTTTCTTT. Translation gives CASSPDQDTEAFF. The chain links TRBV18 to TRBJ1-1; D is uncertain. This CDR3 is built from 13 residues. The germline V and J ends were trimmed by 6 bases and 3 bases, with 11 bases remaining between them. CDR1 is KGHSH, CDR2 LQKENI, per germline.

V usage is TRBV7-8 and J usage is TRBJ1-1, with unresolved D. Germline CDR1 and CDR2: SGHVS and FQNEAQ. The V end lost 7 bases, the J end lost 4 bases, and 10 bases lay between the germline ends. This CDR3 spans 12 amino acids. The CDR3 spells CASMRAGTEAFF. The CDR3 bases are TGTGCCAGCATGAGGGCGGGCACTGAAGCTTTCTTT. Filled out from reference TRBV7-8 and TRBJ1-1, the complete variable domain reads GAGVSQSPRYKVAKRGQDVALRCDPISGHVSLFWYQQALGQGPEFLTYFQNEAQLDKSGLPSDRFFAERPEGSVSTLKIQRTQQEDSAVYLCASMRAGTEAFFGQGTRLTVV.

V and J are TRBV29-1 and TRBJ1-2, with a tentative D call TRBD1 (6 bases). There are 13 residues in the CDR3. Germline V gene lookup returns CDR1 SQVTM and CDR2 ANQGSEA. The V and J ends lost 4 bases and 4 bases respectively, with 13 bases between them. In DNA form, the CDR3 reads TGCAGCGTTGCCGGGACACAAATCTATGGCTACACCTTC. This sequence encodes CSVAGTQIYGYTF.

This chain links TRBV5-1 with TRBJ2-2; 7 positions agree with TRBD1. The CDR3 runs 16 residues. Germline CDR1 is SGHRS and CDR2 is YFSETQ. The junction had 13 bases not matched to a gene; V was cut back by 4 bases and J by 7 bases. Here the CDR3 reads CASSSYRDRADGELFF. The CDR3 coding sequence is TGCGCCAGCAGCAGCTACCGGGACAGAGCTGACGGGGAGCTGTTTTTT.

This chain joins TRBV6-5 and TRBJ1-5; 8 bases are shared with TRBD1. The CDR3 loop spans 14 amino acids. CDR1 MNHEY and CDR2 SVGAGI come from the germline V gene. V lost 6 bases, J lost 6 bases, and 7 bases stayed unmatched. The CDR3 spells CASRRGQAGQPQHF. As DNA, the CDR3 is TGTGCCAGCAGGAGGGGACAGGCGGGTCAGCCCCAGCATTTT.

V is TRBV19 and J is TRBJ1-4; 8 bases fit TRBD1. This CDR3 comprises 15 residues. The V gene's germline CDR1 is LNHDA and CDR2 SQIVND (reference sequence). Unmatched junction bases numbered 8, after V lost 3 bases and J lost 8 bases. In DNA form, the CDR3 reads TGTGCCAGTAGTATGTCGACAGGGGTACGGGAAAAACTGTTTTTT. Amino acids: CASSMSTGVREKLFF.

CDR3 nucleotide sequence: TGTGCCAGCTCACCGGGACAGGAAAACACTGAAGCTTTCTTT. Protein product: CASSPGQENTEAFF. The V gene is TRBV18, the J gene TRBJ1-1; 8 positions match TRBD1. V shed 3 bases, J shed 2 bases, and the junction held 2 bases outside the gene matches. The CDR3 runs 14 residues. The germline gives CDR1 KGHSH, CDR2 LQKENI.

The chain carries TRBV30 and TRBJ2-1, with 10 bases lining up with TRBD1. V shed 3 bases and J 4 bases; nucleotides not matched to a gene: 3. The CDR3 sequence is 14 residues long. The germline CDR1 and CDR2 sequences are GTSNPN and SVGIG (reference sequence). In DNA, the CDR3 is TGTGCCTGGAGCCGGGACAGGGGATACAATGAGCAGTTCTTC. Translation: CAWSRDRGYNEQFF.

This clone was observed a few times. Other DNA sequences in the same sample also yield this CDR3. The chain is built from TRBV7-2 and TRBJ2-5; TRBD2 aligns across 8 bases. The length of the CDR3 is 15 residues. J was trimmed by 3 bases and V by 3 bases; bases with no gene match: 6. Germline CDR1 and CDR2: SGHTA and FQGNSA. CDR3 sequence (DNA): TGTGCCAGCAGCTTGAATGGGCGGGGGGAAGAGACCCAGTACTTC. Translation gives CASSLNGRGEETQYF.

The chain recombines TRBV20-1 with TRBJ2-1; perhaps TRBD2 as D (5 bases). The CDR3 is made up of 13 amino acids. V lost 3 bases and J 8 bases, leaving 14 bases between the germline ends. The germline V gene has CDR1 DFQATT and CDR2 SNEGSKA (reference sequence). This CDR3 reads CSASPGSRYEQFF. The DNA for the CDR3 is TGCAGTGCTAGTCCGGGGTCGAGGTATGAGCAGTTCTTC.

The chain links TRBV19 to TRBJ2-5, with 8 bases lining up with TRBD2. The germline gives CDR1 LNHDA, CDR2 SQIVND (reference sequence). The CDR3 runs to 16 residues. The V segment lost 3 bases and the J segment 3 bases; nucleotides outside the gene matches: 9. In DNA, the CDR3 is TGTGCCAGTAGTATTAGTCGGGGGGGGACCGAAGAGACCCAGTACTTC. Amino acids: CASSISRGGTEETQYF. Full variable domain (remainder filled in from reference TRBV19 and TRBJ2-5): DGGITQSPKYLFRKEGQNVTLSCEQNLNHDAMYWYRQDPGQGLRLIYYSQIVNDFQKGDIAEGYSVSREKKESFPLTVTSAQKNPTAFYLCASSISRGGTEETQYFGPGTRLLVL.

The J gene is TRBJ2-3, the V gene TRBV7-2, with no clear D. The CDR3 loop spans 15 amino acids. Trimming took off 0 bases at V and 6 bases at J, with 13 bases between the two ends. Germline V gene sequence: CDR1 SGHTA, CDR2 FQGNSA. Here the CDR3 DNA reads TGTGCCAGCAGCTTAGCGTCTGCGTTGCGGGATACGCAGTATTTT. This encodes CASSLASALRDTQYF.

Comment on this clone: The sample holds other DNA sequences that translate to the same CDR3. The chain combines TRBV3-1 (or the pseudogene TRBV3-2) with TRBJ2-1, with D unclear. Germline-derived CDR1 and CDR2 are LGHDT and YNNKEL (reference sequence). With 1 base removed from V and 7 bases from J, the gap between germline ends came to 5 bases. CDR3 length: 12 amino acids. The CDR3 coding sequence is TGTGCCAGCAGCCAAGTGCGGAATGAGCAGTTCTTC. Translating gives CASSQVRNEQFF.